This T cell receptor (beta chain) was sequenced for a study of shared clonotypes between healthy human individuals (TCRdb year 2020). Turning to the overall study: The cohort included three men and two women between 18 and 49 years of age. Per donor, three plates each were used for CD4 naive and CD4 memory, two for CD8 naive, and one for CD8 memory. To estimate repertoire size and how much clonotypes are shared between individuals, the study performed deep sequencing of blood TCR repertoires from five healthy adults. Different laboratories and diverse techniques were used to prepare libraries and sequence TCR repertoires, to increase sequencing depth and limit assay-specific biases. Leukapheresis yielded between about 0.8 and 9.5 billion PBMCs per donor. Study-wide conclusions, independent of this receptor: Even with the large sequencing depth, rarefaction of the sorted-subset datasets indicated that sequencing was incomplete. Compared with non-shared clonotypes, the clonotypes found in all four sorted-subset donors had higher generation probabilities. Larger estimated clonotype richness was generally found for naive subsets than for memory subsets. Only blood was sampled, and tissue TCR repertoires likely differ from those in blood. About 5% of naive CD4, 3.5% of naive CD8, approximately 2% of memory CD4, and approximately 0.4% of memory CD8 clonotypes were shared across several donors. The genetic and exposure-history diversity represented was limited by the small number of donors. Pairwise subsampling indicated that sequencing depth was expected to affect the degree of clonotype sharing among donors.

In this sample, this clone turned up once. Its antigen is not yet known. No clone much larger than this one lies a single base away; base qualities are absent. Healthy HIV-negative adults with no recently reported acute infections or vaccinations were included as donors. Every donor was a Caucasian adult residing in Nashville, Tennessee, USA. CD4+ T cells were enriched by magnetic negative selection, after which naive cells were positively selected on CD45RA and the negative fraction was taken as the memory subset. Blood was obtained by leukapheresis, after which PBMCs were separated by Ficoll-Histopaque density gradient centrifugation and cryopreserved in liquid nitrogen vapor phase. Purity and quantity of every magnetically sorted T cell population were checked by analytical flow cytometry. Genomic DNA was isolated from each sorted fraction and quantified by UV absorbance on a Nanodrop 2000c. TCR CDR3 regions were amplified from genomic DNA by multiplex PCR using the deep immunoSEQ assay. Genomic DNA extracted from each cell subset was distributed evenly over all wells of several immunoSEQ 96-well plates, and each plate served as one replicate. For sorted subsets, around 0.2 ug of genomic DNA, equivalent to 25,000 to 35,000 T cell genomes, went into each replicate PCR. The purified libraries were quantified using a Qubit 3.0 fluorometer, sized with a Bioanalyzer 2100, and then quantified again using the KAPA Library Quantification kit. Every immunoSEQ 96-well plate was sequenced on a separate single-read 150-cycle Illumina NextSeq 550 flow cell. The published analysis was carried out like this. Because the immunoSEQ output held only junctional sequences and lacked quality scores, the filtering could not match the filtering applied to full-length reads. Sequences were annotated with PyIR, a Python wrapper for IgBLAST v1.9, and V/J genes and CDR3 were assigned using IMGT germline references. Reads with weak V/J assignments (E-value above 1e-6), missing CDR3, stop codons, out-of-frame junctions, or ambiguous translated residues were removed. A V3J clonotype was defined by an identical inferred V gene, J gene, and CDR3 amino acid sequence. Percentage overlap between repertoires was calculated by dividing the number of shared unique clonotypes by the size of the smaller repertoire. Repertoire richness was assessed with RTK rarefaction, the Chao1 estimator, and Recon v2.1 estimates of unobserved clonotypes. OLGA was used to compute generation probabilities for all TCRbeta clonotypes that the gDNA method yielded from several donors. TCRdb re-hosts the immuneACCESS table, in-frame sequences only. Its copies lack some clones; in the studies checked, an unresolved V gene accounts for under half of them, and the cause for the rest is not known. D and trimming come from the DNA, and the V and J calls and clone size come from that table. For this sample the table gives some 1,100,000 clones, of which 70% to 80% were detected only once. The top ten hold 0.5% to 0.6% of the sample.

The material sequenced was memory CD4+ T cells from PBMCs. The cell subset or site label here, explained by the study, means: CD45RA-negative fraction. This clonotype originated in a man aged 18 to 29 in good health. Some clones in this sample may be carry-over from other donors' samples.

This receptor has the CDR3 CASSLDQQRGETQYF. The sequence in DNA is TGCGCCAGCAGCTTGGACCAGCAGCGGGGGGAGACCCAGTACTTC. In this chain, TRBV5-1 is recombined with TRBJ2-5; 8 of the junction bases match TRBD2. V trim: 0 bases; J trim: 5 bases; unmatched bases: 6. The germline V gene specifies SGHRS as CDR1 and YFSETQ as CDR2. From the cysteine up to the phenylalanine, the CDR3 has a length of 15 residues. Of the read, only the CDR3 DNA is kept; its 45 bases are in frame from base 1.